In this sample, the clone carrying this T cell receptor (beta chain) turned up once. These data originate in a study of blood T cell repertoires in COVID-19. Study-wide background: The samples span acute and convalescent COVID-19 from the United States, Italy and Spain. PBMCs, B-cell-depleted T cells, or T cells were the source of the cDNA or gDNA that made up the material.

In the authors' methods: Reference gene primer amplification yielded estimated nucleated cell counts. The table came from immunoSEQ multiplex PCR; TCRdb's copy has only in-frame clones and leaves some out. V, J and clone size are those of that table, while D and trimming were read from the DNA. The sample shows approximately 94,000 clones, approximately 87% of them seen only once. The TCR sequence derives from a human donor in a cohort sampled during active COVID-19. The sequenced material came from peripheral blood.

The CDR3 loop reads CASSPGLTGSGNTIYF. CDR3 bases: TGTGCCAGCAGCCCGGGGTTAACGGGGTCCGGAAACACCATATATTTT. The V call is TRBV9, the J call TRBJ1-3, with D unresolved. CDR1 and CDR2 (germline): SGDLS, YYNGEE. Trimming pared 4 bases from V and 4 bases from J, leaving 18 bases between. This CDR3 region has 16 residues.